Sequencing of this TCR beta chain was carried out in a study of blood T cell repertoires in COVID-19. At the level of the study: Sites across the United States, Italy and Spain contributed samples from acute and convalescent COVID-19. PBMCs, B-cell-depleted T cells, or T cells were the source of the cDNA or gDNA that made up the material.

Patients in Seattle were enrolled during active infection, then followed longitudinally. Authors' data handling: Reference gene primer amplification in the assay estimated nucleated cell counts. Using immunoSEQ multiplex PCR, the repertoire was profiled, and TCRdb retains in-frame clones only, with some absent. The D gene and trimming were derived from the DNA, and the V and J assignments and clone size from that table. The profile shows around 270,000 clones, about 88% of them singletons. Sequencing was done on a sample of peripheral blood. The receptor was isolated from a woman in her sixties or seventies with COVID-19, enrolled during active disease.

CDR3 residues: CASTGVSIPYEQYF. CDR3 nucleotide sequence: TGTGCCAGCACCGGAGTGTCTATCCCGTACGAGCAGTACTTC. The chain joins TRBV28 to TRBJ2-7; unclear D gene. CDR3 length: 14 amino acids. Germline-derived CDR1 and CDR2 are MDHEN and SYDVKM. The V gene lost 7 bases and the J gene lost 4 bases, with 17 bases spanning the gap.